This record looks at one T cell receptor beta chain sequence and its context. This entry is derived from a study of blood T cell repertoires in COVID-19. For the study at large: The United States, Italy and Spain provided the acute and convalescent COVID-19 samples.

The protocol was immunoSEQ multiplex PCR, while the TCRdb copy is restricted to in-frame clones and leaves out a portion. The sample has 100,000 to 150,000 clones, about 85% seen once. Germline CDR1 MDHEN, CDR2 SYDVKM. The CDR3 loop spans 18 amino acids. Trimming cost V 6 bases and J 0 bases; bases outside gene matches: 13. The sample taken for sequencing was peripheral blood. The TCR sequence derives from a man between 60 and 75 years old with acute or convalescent COVID-19. The chain couples TRBV28 to TRBJ2-1; 8 positions agree with TRBD1. The DNA of the CDR3 is TGTGCCAGCAGCTCGGACAGGGTAGTTTTAGTCTCCTACAATGAGCAGTTCTTC. Translating it yields CASSSDRVVLVSYNEQFF.